This paragraph covers one TCR beta chain sequence. Sequencing was performed with immunoSEQ multiplex PCR; in TCRdb, only in-frame clones are kept and a portion is missing. The data contain 260,000 or so clones, roughly 80% of them seen just once; the ten biggest clones take up approximately 4.5%. This sample is drawn from a study of blood T cell repertoires in COVID-19. With 7 bases removed from V and 4 bases from J, the gap between germline ends came to 10 bases. Germline assignment: CDR1 MDHEN and CDR2 SYDVKM. The CDR3 spans 12 residues. Sequencing was carried out using peripheral blood. The receptor was isolated from a woman aged 65 to 85 with acute or convalescent COVID-19. This chain connects TRBV28 to TRBJ1-2, with D possibly TRBD1 on 6 matching bases. The CDR3 loop is CASITGPYGYTF. CDR3 bases: TGTGCCAGCATCACAGGGCCCTATGGCTACACCTTC.